A single sample is the source of the 30 T cell receptor beta chains below, sequenced in a study of blood T cell repertoires in COVID-19. The table came from immunoSEQ multiplex PCR; TCRdb's copy has only in-frame clones and leaves some out. Here the sample spans 130,000 to 150,000 clones, approximately 80% being singletons. Sequencing used PBMCs or T cells enriched from blood (not recorded which). Receptors were obtained from a woman aged 40-49 years who had recovered from COVID-19.

The V gene is TRBV2, the J gene TRBJ1-6; 8 bases are a match to TRBD1. V lost 4 bases to trimming and J lost 6 bases; unmatched junction nucleotides: 5. This CDR3 comprises 15 residues. Looked up from germline, CDR1 is SNHLY and CDR2 is FYNNEI. The CDR3 region has the DNA TGTGCCAGCAGTGGCGTGGACAGGGCTAATTCACCCCTCCACTTT. This encodes CASSGVDRANSPLHF. The full variable domain, its missing parts supplied by reference TRBV2 and TRBJ1-6, is EPEVTQTPSHQVTQMGQEVILRCVPISNHLYFYWYRQILGQKVEFLVSFYNNEISEKSEIFDDQFSVERPDGSNFTLKIRSTKLEDSAMYFCASSGVDRANSPLHFGNGTRLTVT.

This clone was observed once. V and J are TRBV4-1 and TRBJ2-7; 12 bases agree with TRBD2. The CDR3 loop spans 16 amino acids. Trimming at V came to 6 bases and at J to 0 bases, leaving 6 bases not matched to a gene. Germline V gives CDR1 MGHRA, CDR2 YSYEKL. The DNA for the CDR3 is TGCGCCAGCAGACCCGGACTAGCGGGGAGCTCCTACGAGCAGTACTTC. As protein: CASRPGLAGSSYEQYF.

The J gene is TRBJ2-3, the V gene TRBV4-1, with a possible D match to TRBD2 (6 bases). Germline V CDR1 and CDR2: MGHRA, YSYEKL. The CDR3 consists of 16 residues. The V end lost 4 bases, the J end lost 1 base, and 15 bases lay between the germline ends. The CDR3 loop reads CASSPAGSWGTDTQYF. DNA of the CDR3: TGCGCCAGCAGCCCCGCCGGGAGTTGGGGCACAGATACGCAGTATTTT.

The genes are TRBV3-1 (or the pseudogene TRBV3-2) and TRBJ2-1; TRBD2 agrees at 10 bases. This CDR3 comprises 15 residues. Germline assignment: CDR1 LGHDT and CDR2 YNNKEL (reference sequence). With 3 bases clipped from V and 7 bases from J, the junction kept 6 bases outside the gene matches. CDR3 region: CASSQTGAGGNEQFF. CDR3 bases: TGTGCCAGCAGCCAGACAGGAGCGGGGGGGAATGAGCAGTTCTTC.

The chain employs TRBV19 and TRBJ1-2; 7 bases map to TRBD1. CDR3 size: 16 residues. V shed 1 base, J shed 6 bases, and the junction held 11 bases outside the gene matches. The germline CDR1 and CDR2 sequences are LNHDA and SQIVND (reference sequence). CDR3 sequence (DNA): TGTGCCAGTAGTATAGGGTACAGGGGAGGTAGAGATGGCTACACCTTC. This translates into CASSIGYRGGRDGYTF.

The chain has TRBV5-6 and TRBJ2-5; TRBD1 might be the D (6 bases). The V gene's germline CDR1 is SGHDT and CDR2 YYEEEE. The ends were cut back, 4 bases at V and 3 bases at J, with 16 bases in the middle. This CDR3 has 15 residues. The chain's CDR3 is CASSPAGQGKETQYF. DNA of the CDR3: TGTGCCAGCAGCCCCGCCGGGCAGGGGAAAGAGACCCAGTACTTC. The full variable domain, rest sourced from reference TRBV5-6 and TRBJ2-5, is DAGVTQSPTHLIKTRGQQVTLRCSPKSGHDTVSWYQQALGQGPQFIFQYYEEEERQRGNFPDRFSGHQFPNYSSELNVNALLLGDSALYLCASSPAGQGKETQYFGPGTRLLVL.

The chain carries TRBV20-1 and TRBJ1-5, with D hard to call. The germline V gene encodes CDR1 DFQATT and CDR2 SNEGSKA (reference sequence). The CDR3 has 11 amino acids. V was clipped by 7 bases and J by 5 bases, with 9 bases between them. The CDR3 spells CSVSRDQPQHF. Written as DNA, the CDR3 is TGCAGTGTTTCGAGGGATCAGCCCCAGCATTTT.

J is TRBJ1-2 and V is TRBV5-6, with a tentative D call TRBD1 (6 bases). V was trimmed by 4 bases and J by 5 bases, leaving 15 bases between them. The V gene's germline CDR1 is SGHDT and CDR2 YYEEEE. The CDR3 extends over 14 amino acids. The CDR3 DNA reads as TGTGCCAGCAGCGGGTCACAGGGATCGTATGGCTACACCTTC. It codes for CASSGSQGSYGYTF.

This chain uses TRBV19 with TRBJ1-6; D is possibly TRBD1 (6 bases). The CDR3 has 16 amino acids. Trimming took off 4 bases at V and 3 bases at J, with 13 bases between the two ends. Germline assignment: CDR1 LNHDA and CDR2 SQIVND (reference sequence). In nucleotides, the CDR3 is TGTGCCAGTAGTACCCGCAGGGGCTACTATAATTCACCCCTCCACTTT. Its translation is CASSTRRGYYNSPLHF.

V is TRBV3-1 (or the pseudogene TRBV3-2) and J is TRBJ2-1; 7 bases line up with TRBD1. In germline, CDR1 is LGHDT, CDR2 YNNKEL (reference sequence). The CDR3 loop spans 15 amino acids. Trimming cost V 4 bases and J 14 bases; bases outside gene matches: 17. The CDR3 region is CASSLAGGDRGVKFF. CDR3 DNA: TGTGCCAGCAGCCTTGCAGGGGGAGACCGGGGCGTCAAGTTCTTC.

The table lists this clone with a few counts. The chain carries TRBV10-3 and TRBJ1-5; D is perhaps TRBD1 (6 bases). The CDR3 loop spans 13 amino acids. Trimming cost V 7 bases and J 3 bases, with 10 bases left between them. The germline gives CDR1 ENHRY, CDR2 SYGVKD. The CDR3 sequence: CAINRELNQPQHF. CDR3 coding DNA: TGTGCCATCAACAGGGAACTCAATCAGCCCCAGCATTTT.

The chain links TRBV10-3 to TRBJ2-1; TRBD2 matches 10 bases. CDR3 length: 15 residues. Losses at the gene ends were 2 bases for V and 10 bases for J; bases not matched to a gene: 8. Germline V CDR1 and CDR2: ENHRY, SYGVKD. CDR3: CAISEGLAGAGEQFF. The CDR3 region has the DNA TGTGCCATCAGTGAGGGGCTAGCGGGAGCAGGCGAGCAGTTCTTC.

This rearrangement joins TRBV6-5 to TRBJ1-3; no clear D. CDR1 and CDR2 from the germline V gene are MNHEY and SVGAGI. The CDR3 has 14 amino acids. The V end lost 6 bases, the J end lost 0 bases, and 9 bases lay between the germline ends. CDR3 nucleotide sequence: TGTGCCAGCAGCCCAGACTACTCTGGAAACACCATATATTTT. This codes for CASSPDYSGNTIYF.

At least ten counts were recorded for this clone. This chain connects TRBV6-5 to TRBJ2-1; tentatively, D is TRBD1 (7 bases). Germline CDR1 is MNHEY and CDR2 is SVGAGI. With 5 bases removed from V and 7 bases from J, the gap between germline ends came to 15 bases. The CDR3 is 14 residues long. CDR3 sequence reads: CASSPTPGGNEQFF. The CDR3 DNA reads as TGTGCCAGCAGTCCAACGCCAGGGGGGAATGAGCAGTTCTTC.

V usage is TRBV27 and J usage is TRBJ1-6, with D perhaps TRBD1 (6 bases). The germline V and J ends were trimmed by 4 bases and 5 bases, with 15 bases remaining between them. Germline V gene sequence: CDR1 MNHEY, CDR2 SMNVEV (reference sequence). The CDR3 runs 16 residues. Here the CDR3 DNA reads TGTGCCAGCAGTTCTGGGGGGGCGGCAGATAATTCACCCCTCCACTTT. The encoded protein is CASSSGGAADNSPLHF.

The gene calls are TRBV21-1 and TRBJ1-3; TRBD1 is taken as the D call from the table, unchecked against the DNA. TRBV21-1 is classified as a pseudogene. This CDR3 contains 18 residues. CDR3 amino acids: CASSKPGTGGSSGNTIYF. In DNA, the CDR3 is TGTGCCAGCAGCAAACCCGGGACAGGGGGCTCATCTGGAAACACCATATATTTT.

The V call is TRBV6-5, the J call TRBJ1-2, with D uncertain. The V gene's germline CDR1 is MNHEY and CDR2 SVGAGI. V was cut by 9 bases and J by 1 base, with 9 bases left in between. The CDR3 totals 12 residues. CDR3 residues: CASSEGNYGYTF. DNA for the CDR3: TGTGCCAGTTCAGAGGGTAACTATGGCTACACCTTC.

This clone was found once. The V call is TRBV29-1, the J call TRBJ2-5; D gene unclear. The V and J ends lost 3 bases and 2 bases respectively, with 7 bases between them. Per the germline V gene, CDR1 is SQVTM and CDR2 is ANQGSEA. The CDR3 runs 12 residues. In nucleotides, the CDR3 is TGCAGCGTTGAGGGCAGGCAAGAGACCCAGTACTTC. Its translation: CSVEGRQETQYF.

The chain has TRBV9 and TRBJ2-1; 9 nucleotides match TRBD1. The CDR3 consists of 15 residues. Looked up from germline, CDR1 is SGDLS and CDR2 is YYNGEE. V shed 4 bases and J 1 base; nucleotides not matched to a gene: 3. The CDR3 bases are TGTGCCAGCAGCTTAGGACAGGGGTCCTACAATGAGCAGTTCTTC. Its protein is CASSLGQGSYNEQFF. The whole variable domain, remainder taken from reference TRBV9 and TRBJ2-1, is DSGVTQTPKHLITATGQRVTLRCSPRSGDLSVYWYQQSLDQGLQFLIQYYNGEERAKGNILERFSAQQFPDLHSELNLSSLELGDSALYFCASSLGQGSYNEQFFGPGTRLTVL.

A single count supports this clone. This rearrangement joins TRBV27 to TRBJ2-2; TRBD1 might be the D (5 bases). Germline CDR1 is MNHEY and CDR2 is SMNVEV (reference sequence). CDR3 size: 16 residues. Trimming stripped 2 bases from V and 4 bases from J, with 14 bases between. Here the CDR3 reads CASSLQGPTSTGELFF. The CDR3 region has the DNA TGTGCCAGCAGTTTACAGGGCCCAACGAGCACCGGGGAGCTGTTTTTT.

DNA for the CDR3: TGTGCCAGTAGTATAGCGGGAGGGCCCCACGAGCAGTACTTC. Translated: CASSIAGGPHEQYF. V usage is TRBV19 and J usage is TRBJ2-7; 8 bases map to TRBD2. With 1 base clipped from V and 5 bases from J, the junction kept 4 bases outside the gene matches. In germline, CDR1 is LNHDA, CDR2 SQIVND (reference sequence). This CDR3 has 14 amino acids.

The rearrangement links TRBV2 to TRBJ1-5; maybe TRBD1 (6 bases). The CDR3 spans 15 residues. V lost 6 bases to trimming and J lost 5 bases, with 17 bases between them. The germline V gene has CDR1 SNHLY and CDR2 FYNNEI. This CDR3 is CASRAGTSIYQPQHF. The DNA for the CDR3 is TGTGCCAGCAGAGCCGGGACATCGATTTATCAGCCCCAGCATTTT.

In regard to this clone: Within the sample, other DNA sequences also encode this same CDR3. The chain combines TRBV18 with TRBJ1-1; D is possibly TRBD1 (5 bases). V dropped 2 bases and J dropped 1 base, with 5 bases sitting between them. The germline V gene has CDR1 KGHSH and CDR2 LQKENI. This CDR3 has 13 residues. The CDR3 nucleotides read TGTGCCAGCTCACCAACAGGGAACACTGAAGCTTTCTTT. This gives the protein CASSPTGNTEAFF. Looking up the rest from reference TRBV18 and TRBJ1-1 gives the full variable domain: NAGVMQNPRHLVRRRGQEARLRCSPMKGHSHVYWYRQLPEEGLKFMVYLQKENIIDESGMPKERFSAEFPKEGPSILRIQQVVRGDSAAYFCASSPTGNTEAFFGQGTRLTVV.

The chain carries TRBV9 and TRBJ2-7; 8 bases line up with TRBD2. Germline-derived CDR1 and CDR2 are SGDLS and YYNGEE. The junction had 9 bases not matched to a gene; V was cut back by 4 bases and J by 3 bases. This CDR3 has 15 residues. The chain's CDR3 is CASSPTGGPLYEQYF. CDR3 nucleotide sequence: TGTGCCAGCAGCCCCACGGGAGGGCCTCTCTACGAGCAGTACTTC.

The chain couples TRBV28 to TRBJ1-1; D may be TRBD1 (5 bases). V was trimmed by 4 bases and J by 1 base, leaving 10 bases between them. There are 14 residues in the CDR3. Germline V gene data show CDR1 as MDHEN and CDR2 as SYDVKM. As DNA, the CDR3 is TGTGCCAGCAGTTCGGCAGGGCCGAACACTGAAGCTTTCTTT. This encodes CASSSAGPNTEAFF.

V is TRBV7-9 and J is TRBJ1-1; D perhaps matches TRBD1 (5 bases). The V end lost 7 bases, the J end lost 4 bases, and 16 bases lay between the germline ends. CDR1 and CDR2 from the germline V gene are SEHNR and FQNEAQ (reference sequence). The CDR3 loop spans 14 amino acids. The CDR3: CASTQAGGGTEAFF. CDR3 coding DNA: TGTGCCAGCACCCAAGCGGGGGGAGGCACTGAAGCTTTCTTT.

The chain combines TRBV30 with TRBJ2-7, with a tentative D call TRBD1 (6 bases). V lost 1 base and J lost 5, with 15 bases in between. CDR1 is GTSNPN, CDR2 SVGIG, per germline (reference sequence). The CDR3 consists of 14 residues. CDR3 coding DNA: TGTGCCTGGAGTGGTACACAGGGTAGGGACGAGCAGTACTTC. Translating gives CAWSGTQGRDEQYF.

The chain uses TRBV4-1 and TRBJ2-1, with TRBD2 matching over 9 bases. V lost 2 bases to trimming and J lost 6 bases; unmatched junction nucleotides: 8. The CDR3 spans 16 residues. CDR1 is MGHRA and CDR2 is YSYEKL in the germline V gene. CDR3 residues: CASSQSAAGGPNEQFF. In nucleotides, the CDR3 is TGCGCCAGCAGCCAAAGCGCAGCGGGGGGCCCCAATGAGCAGTTCTTC.

This rearrangement joins TRBV28 to TRBJ2-7; 8 bases are a match to TRBD1. V was pared by 6 bases and J by 2 bases, with 6 bases of the junction left unmatched. CDR1 and CDR2 from the germline V gene are MDHEN and SYDVKM. This CDR3 contains 14 residues. Written as DNA, the CDR3 is TGTGCCAGCAGGTCCGGACAGGGTCCCTACGAGCAGTACTTC. Amino acid sequence: CASRSGQGPYEQYF.

V and J are TRBV20-1 and TRBJ2-3, with 9 positions matching TRBD2. This CDR3 comprises 15 residues. Per germline, CDR1 DFQATT and CDR2 SNEGSKA (reference sequence). Unmatched junction bases numbered 6, after V lost 3 bases and J lost 2 bases. The CDR3 DNA follows: TGCAGTGCTAGTGGGCTAGCGGGACCCACAGATACGCAGTATTTT. It is translated as CSASGLAGPTDTQYF.